Below, 11 T cell receptor beta chains from the same sample are listed, as sequenced in a study of Graves' ophthalmopathy and Graves' hyperthyroidism. RNA transcripts provided the template for amplifying TCR beta CDR3 regions. HTBI primers were used in a first-round RT-PCR, which preceded a second-round multiplex PCR. TCRdb itself ran the multiplex PCR reads through MiXCR, one entry per CDR3 protein. The repertoire holds 200,000 to 250,000 distinct CDR3 sequences, with approximately 42% as singletons. The source material was peripheral blood. The receptor source for this set is an adult man with Graves' ophthalmopathy.

The genes are TRBV10-3 and TRBJ2-3, with 7 positions matching TRBD1. Germline V gene data show CDR1 as ENHRY and CDR2 as SYGVKD. The CDR3 is 14 amino acids. V lost 10 bases to trimming and J lost 1 base; unmatched junction nucleotides: 8. The CDR3 sequence: CATTGDGGTDTQYF. The CDR3 nucleotides are TGTGCCACTACAGGGGACGGGGGCACAGATACGCAGTATTTT.

The V call is TRBV25-1, the J call TRBJ1-2; a weak D match, TRBD1 (5 bases). Germline V gives CDR1 MGHDK, CDR2 SYGVNS. The V and J ends lost 8 bases and 2 bases respectively, with 12 bases between them. The length of the CDR3 is 13 residues. CDR3 nucleotide sequence: TGTGCCAGCCAAGACAGCCGCAACTATGGCTACACCTTC. Translation: CASQDSRNYGYTF.

This clonotype was detected a few times. The chain has TRBV12-3 or TRBV12-4 and TRBJ1-2, with D perhaps matching TRBD1 (5 bases). The CDR3 is made up of 14 amino acids. The V end was cut by 6 bases, the J end by 6 bases, with 17 bases between. The CDR3 sequence is CASSPSQGLDGYTF. In nucleotides, the CDR3 is TGTGCCAGCAGCCCCTCGCAGGGACTCGATGGCTACACCTTC.

The table lists this clonotype with a count of one. The V gene is TRBV7-2, the J gene TRBJ2-1; 7 bases fit TRBD1. The assigned J gene may be wrong: the sequence end matches TRBJ2-7 better. CDR3 length equals 15 residues. The germline V gene encodes CDR1 SGHTA and CDR2 FQGNSA. CDR3 nucleotides: TGTGCCAGCAGCAAGGGGCAGGGGGATTACAATGAGCAGTACTTC. Translation: CASSKGQGDYNEQYF.

This clonotype has only a few counts. The chain recombines TRBV6-5 with TRBJ1-5; a possible D gene is TRBD1 (5 bases). V lost 4 bases to trimming and J lost 3 bases, with 7 bases between them. Germline CDR1 reads MNHEY; CDR2 reads SVGAGI. This CDR3 is built from 13 residues. The DNA of the CDR3 is TGTGCCAGCAGTTCCGGGACCAATCAGCCCCAGCATTTT. Its translation: CASSSGTNQPQHF.

The rearrangement uses TRBV19 and TRBJ2-7; D not resolved. The CDR3 is made up of 13 amino acids. V was pared by 3 bases and J by 4 bases, with 10 bases between. Germline CDR1 is LNHDA and CDR2 is SQIVND (reference sequence). The CDR3: CASSISVLYEQYF. CDR3 bases: TGTGCCAGTAGTATCTCCGTACTTTACGAGCAGTACTTC.

This clonotype was detected a few times. The genes are TRBV7-2 and TRBJ1-4; D unclear. CDR3 length: 15 residues. Trimming took 5 bases from V and 3 from J, leaving 13 bases between them. Germline V gives CDR1 SGHTA, CDR2 FQGNSA. CDR3 in amino acids: CASSPQEAPNEKLFF. DNA for the CDR3: TGTGCCAGCAGCCCCCAGGAGGCACCTAATGAAAAACTGTTTTTT.

In DNA form, the CDR3 reads TGCAGCGTTGTAGGGGAAGGGGAAGAGACCCAGTACTTC. It encodes CSVVGEGEETQYF. This chain uses TRBV29-1 with TRBJ2-7; D might be TRBD1 (5 bases). Near its end, the DNA agrees better with TRBJ2-5, so the J call may be wrong. The CDR3 loop spans 13 amino acids. Germline-derived CDR1 and CDR2 are SQVTM and ANQGSEA.

The gene calls are TRBV6-5 and TRBJ2-7; 8 nucleotides match TRBD1. V trimming: 4 bases; J trimming: 6 bases; junction bases outside the gene matches: 8. The CDR3 runs 14 residues. Germline V lookup: CDR1 MNHEY, CDR2 SVGAGI. The CDR3 bases are TGTGCCAGCAGTTTTAACAGGGGGAGTGGCGAGCAGTACTTC. It encodes CASSFNRGSGEQYF.

This clonotype was seen ten or more times. The chain employs TRBV29-1 and TRBJ1-2; D call uncertain. The V end lost 4 bases, the J end lost 0 bases, and 9 bases lay between the germline ends. The CDR3 length is 13 residues. Germline V CDR1 and CDR2: SQVTM, ANQGSEA. The CDR3 nucleotides are TGCAGCGTTGGTGAGAGAGCTAACTATGGCTACACCTTC. This sequence encodes CSVGERANYGYTF.

On this clonotype: This could be a read error, since a much larger clone is one nucleotide away. J is TRBJ2-5 and V is TRBV10-3, with 11 bases lining up with TRBD1. The J call may be mistaken, given a closer DNA end match to TRBJ2-7. This CDR3 region has 14 residues. The germline V gene encodes CDR1 ENHRY and CDR2 SYGVKD. CDR3 amino acids: CASTDGTGGYEQYF. The CDR3 DNA follows: TGTGCCAGCACCGACGGGACAGGGGGCTACGAGCAGTACTTC.